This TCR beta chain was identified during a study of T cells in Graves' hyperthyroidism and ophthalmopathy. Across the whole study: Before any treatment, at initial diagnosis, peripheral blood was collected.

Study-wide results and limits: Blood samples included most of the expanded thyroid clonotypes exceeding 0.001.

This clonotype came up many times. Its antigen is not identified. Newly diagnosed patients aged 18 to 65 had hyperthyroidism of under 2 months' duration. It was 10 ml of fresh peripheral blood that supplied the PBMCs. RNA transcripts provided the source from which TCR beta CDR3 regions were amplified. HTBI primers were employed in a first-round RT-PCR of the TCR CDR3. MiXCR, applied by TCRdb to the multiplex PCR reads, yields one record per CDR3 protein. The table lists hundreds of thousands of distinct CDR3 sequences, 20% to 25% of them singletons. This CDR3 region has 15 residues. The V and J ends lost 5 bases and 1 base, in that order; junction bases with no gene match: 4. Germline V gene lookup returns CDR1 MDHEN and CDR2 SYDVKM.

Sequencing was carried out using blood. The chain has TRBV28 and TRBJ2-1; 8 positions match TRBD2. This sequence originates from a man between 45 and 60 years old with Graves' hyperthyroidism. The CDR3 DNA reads TGTGCCAGCAGTCATCAGCGGGAGTCCTACAATGAGCAGTTCTTC. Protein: CASSHQRESYNEQFF.